The clone carrying this TCR beta chain was counted a single time. The V gene's germline CDR1 is SGHDT and CDR2 YYEEEE. V shed 1 base and J shed 4 bases, with 17 bases lying between them. The CDR3 is made up of 16 amino acids. These data are taken from a study of CD8 T cells in Susac syndrome. An input of about 0.5 to 1 ug of RNA was subjected to reverse transcription using random hexamers. TCRdb processed the immunoSEQ multiplex PCR reads anew with MiXCR; each CDR3 protein has one entry. There are under 200,000 distinct CDR3 sequences in the sample; 90% to 95% occur only once, and 0.1% to 0.12% lies in the top ten.

The specimen sequenced was CD4+ T cells from PBMCs. This TCR was recovered from a human donor with Susac syndrome. This chain uses TRBV5-6 with TRBJ2-5, with D possibly TRBD2 on 7 matching bases. CDR3 nucleotides: TGTGCCAGCAGCTTGCTGAGGGGGGGAGGAGGAGAGACCCAGTACTTC. This gives the protein CASSLLRGGGGETQYF.